Included here is one T cell receptor (beta chain) sequence, with context. This entry comes from a study of blood T cell repertoires in COVID-19. Overall study: The United States, Italy and Spain supplied acute and convalescent COVID-19 samples. PBMCs, B-cell-depleted T cells, or T cells were the source of the cDNA or gDNA that made up the material.

Methods used by the authors: The assay estimated nucleated cells by amplifying reference gene primers. Libraries were prepared by immunoSEQ multiplex PCR; TCRdb keeps only in-frame clonotypes and omits some of them. For V, J and clone size, that table is used; D and trimming come from the DNA. The sample holds about 300,000 clones, around 86% seen once. The CDR3 length is 15 residues. V lost 4 bases to trimming and J lost 0 bases; unmatched junction nucleotides: 4. The germline CDR1 and CDR2 sequences are MGHDK and SYGVNS. The sequence was obtained from a man in his 70s with acute or convalescent COVID-19. The chain uses TRBV25-1 and TRBJ1-2, with TRBD1 matching over 8 bases. The sample taken for sequencing was peripheral blood. CDR3: CASSATTGANYGYTF. The CDR3 region has the DNA TGTGCCAGCAGTGCAACGACAGGGGCTAACTATGGCTACACCTTC.